This T cell receptor (beta chain) was sequenced during a study of blood T cells in healthy people across ages. The wider study: There was about one barcoded beta molecule captured by template switching per two T cells.

Primers used in a second PCR of about 7 to 12 cycles were a sample-barcoded 5' primer and a J-beta primer mix. TCRdb re-called the 5' RACE reads with MiXCR, one entry per CDR3 protein. The sample shows roughly 730,000 distinct CDR3 sequences, 45% to 70% of them seen only once. V gave up 10 bases and J gave up 4 bases, with 30 bases separating them. The CDR3 extends over 18 amino acids. This clonotype occurred a few times. The receptor comes from a man aged 40-49 years in good health. The chain links TRBV12-3 or TRBV12-4 to TRBJ2-3; D might be TRBD2 (6 bases). The specimen sequenced was blood. The CDR3 spells CATQGPGTWWSAPDTQYF. DNA for the CDR3: TGTGCCACCCAGGGCCCCGGGACTTGGTGGTCTGCACCAGATACGCAGTATTTT.